Each of the 7 T cell receptor beta chains below was sequenced from the same sample in a study of post-analysis software for immune sequencing data. cDNA libraries of TCR beta carried unique molecular identifiers. One entry per CDR3 protein, called by TCRdb with MiXCR from the PCR reads. The sample has 350,000 to 450,000 distinct CDR3 sequences, 30% to 45% seen once; the top ten hold approximately 7.7%. These receptors lack a known antigen. General study findings and limits: A handful of TRBV segments (TRBV5-6, TRBV5-1 and TRBV20-1 among them) occurred more frequently in patients than in controls.

Input material: blood. Source of these receptors: a girl aged 2-10 years with multiple sclerosis.

This sequence joins TRBV12-3 or TRBV12-4 and TRBJ2-7, with D unresolved. The V end lost 6 bases, the J end lost 0 bases, and 15 bases lay between the germline ends. This CDR3 is 15 amino acids long. The CDR3 is CASSNRPEGSYEQYF. The CDR3 region has the DNA TGTGCCAGCAGCAACAGACCAGAAGGCTCCTACGAGCAGTACTTC.

As regards this clonotype: A read error is likely, as this CDR3 ends without the conserved phenylalanine or tryptophan. The CDR3 region has the DNA TGTGCCAGCAGGAGGACAGAGCATGGCTACACCTGC. Translation gives CASRRTEHGYTC. This chain joins TRBV2 and TRBJ1-2; TRBD1 is a possible D gene (6 bases). From germline, CDR1 is SNHLY and CDR2 FYNNEI. This CDR3 region has 12 residues. V lost 6 bases and J lost 6, with 11 bases in between.

This clonotype has only a few counts. The rearrangement uses TRBV12-3 or TRBV12-4 and TRBJ2-1; D not certain. The CDR3 is made up of 15 amino acids. Trimming took off 5 bases at V and 7 bases at J, with 18 bases between the two ends. CDR3 loop: CASSNSLGLVNEQFF. In DNA form, the CDR3 reads TGTGCCAGCAGTAACAGCTTGGGTCTCGTAAATGAGCAGTTCTTC.

The gene calls are TRBV20-1 and TRBJ2-3; the match to TRBD2 covers 8 bases. Losses at the gene ends were 1 base for V and 9 bases for J; bases not matched to a gene: 18. CDR3 length equals 17 residues. Germline V gene lookup returns CDR1 DFQATT and CDR2 SNEGSKA (reference sequence). The CDR3 protein is CSARGRGASGPLGTQYF. The CDR3 nucleotides read TGCAGTGCTAGAGGCCGTGGGGCTAGCGGGCCGCTGGGGACGCAGTATTTT.

A remark on this clonotype: One junction end does not reproduce the germline sequence, and a read error may be involved. The chain carries TRBV12-3 or TRBV12-4 and TRBJ2-1; D is unresolved. The CDR3 consists of 14 residues. The CDR3 here is CVSRQPGSYNEQFF. The CDR3 DNA reads as TGTGTCAGCAGGCAACCTGGGTCCTACAATGAGCAGTTCTTC.

The genes are TRBV29-1 and TRBJ2-2, with a weak D call TRBD2 (6 bases). This CDR3 contains 13 residues. Trimming cost V 7 bases and J 1 base, with 10 bases left between them. Per the germline V gene, CDR1 is SQVTM and CDR2 is ANQGSEA. CDR3 DNA sequence: TGCAGCGCGAGACTAGAGAACACCGGGGAGCTGTTTTTT. Its translation is CSARLENTGELFF.

The chain uses TRBV5-1 and TRBJ2-7; weak D call: TRBD2 (6 bases). The CDR3 extends over 14 amino acids. Germline assignment: CDR1 SGHRS and CDR2 YFSETQ. Trimming stripped 4 bases from V and 2 bases from J, with 13 bases between. CDR3 sequence reads: CASSPGTPPYEQYF. The CDR3 region has the DNA TGCGCCAGCAGCCCCGGGACTCCTCCCTACGAGCAGTACTTC.